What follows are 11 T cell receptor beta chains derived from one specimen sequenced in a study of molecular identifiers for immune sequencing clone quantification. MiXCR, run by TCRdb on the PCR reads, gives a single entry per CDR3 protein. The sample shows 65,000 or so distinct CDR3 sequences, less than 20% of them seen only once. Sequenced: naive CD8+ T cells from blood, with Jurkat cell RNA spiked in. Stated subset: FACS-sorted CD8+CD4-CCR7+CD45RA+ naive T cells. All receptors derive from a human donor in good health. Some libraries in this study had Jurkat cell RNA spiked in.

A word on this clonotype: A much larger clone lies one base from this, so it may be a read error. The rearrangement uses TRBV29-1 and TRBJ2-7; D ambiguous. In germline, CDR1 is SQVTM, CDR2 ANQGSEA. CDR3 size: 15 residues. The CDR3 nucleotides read TGCTGCGTTGTAACGGCCGGCGATGCAGCCTACGAGCAGTACTTC. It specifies CCVVTAGDAAYEQYF.

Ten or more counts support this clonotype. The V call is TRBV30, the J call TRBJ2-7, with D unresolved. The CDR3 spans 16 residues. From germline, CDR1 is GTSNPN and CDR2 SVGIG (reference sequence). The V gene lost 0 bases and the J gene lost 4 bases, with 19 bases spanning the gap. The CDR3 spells CAWSVPQTFFGYEQYF. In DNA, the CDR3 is TGTGCCTGGAGTGTACCCCAAACCTTCTTCGGGTACGAGCAGTACTTC.

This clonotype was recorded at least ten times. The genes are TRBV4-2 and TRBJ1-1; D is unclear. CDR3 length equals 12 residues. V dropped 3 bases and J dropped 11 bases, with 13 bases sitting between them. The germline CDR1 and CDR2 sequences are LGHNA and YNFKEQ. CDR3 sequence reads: CASSQGEGMAFF. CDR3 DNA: TGTGCCAGCAGCCAGGGCGAAGGGATGGCTTTCTTT.

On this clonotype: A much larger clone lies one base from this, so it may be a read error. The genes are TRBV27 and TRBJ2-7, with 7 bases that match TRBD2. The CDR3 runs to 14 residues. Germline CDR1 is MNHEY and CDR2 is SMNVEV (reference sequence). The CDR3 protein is CACSSGLVLYEQYF. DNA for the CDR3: TGTGCCTGCAGTTCCGGACTAGTTCTTTACGAGCAGTACTTC.

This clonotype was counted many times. The DNA of the CDR3 is TGTGCCAGCAGCTCTACCGACAGGGTTGAACTGTTTTTT. Its translation is CASSSTDRVELFF. This chain joins TRBV7-9 and TRBJ1-4, with 7 bases that match TRBD1. This CDR3 contains 13 residues. V lost 4 bases, J lost 12 bases, and 8 bases stayed unmatched. Germline V lookup: CDR1 SEHNR, CDR2 FQNEAQ (reference sequence).

CDR3 DNA: TGCGCCAGCAGCCGAGTCACGGGATCCTACGAGCAGTACTTC. As protein: CASSRVTGSYEQYF. V gene TRBV4-1 combines with J gene TRBJ2-7; D perhaps matches TRBD2 (5 bases). V lost 4 bases to trimming and J lost 1 base, with 11 bases between them. The V gene's germline CDR1 is MGHRA and CDR2 YSYEKL. The CDR3 is 14 amino acids.

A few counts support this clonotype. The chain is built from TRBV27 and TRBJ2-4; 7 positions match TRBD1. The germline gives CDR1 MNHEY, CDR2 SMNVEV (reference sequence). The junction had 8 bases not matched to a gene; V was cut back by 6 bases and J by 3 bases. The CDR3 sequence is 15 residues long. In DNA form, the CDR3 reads TGTGCCAGCAGGAACAGGGGTTCGGGCAAAAACATTCAGTACTTC. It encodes CASRNRGSGKNIQYF.

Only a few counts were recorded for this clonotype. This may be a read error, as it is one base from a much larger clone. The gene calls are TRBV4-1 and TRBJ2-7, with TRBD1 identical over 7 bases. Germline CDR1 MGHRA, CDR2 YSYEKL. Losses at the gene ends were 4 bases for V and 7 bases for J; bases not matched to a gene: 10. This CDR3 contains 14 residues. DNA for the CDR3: TGCGCCAGCAGCCGTGCCATGGACAGGAGAGAGCAGTACTTC. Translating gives CASSRAMDRREQYF.

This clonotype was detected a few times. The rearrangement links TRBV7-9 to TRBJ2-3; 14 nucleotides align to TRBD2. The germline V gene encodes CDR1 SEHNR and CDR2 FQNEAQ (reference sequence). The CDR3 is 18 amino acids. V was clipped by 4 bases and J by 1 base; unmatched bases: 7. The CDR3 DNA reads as TGTGCCAGCAGCTCGGGACTAGCGGGAGTATTGGGCACAGATACGCAGTATTTT. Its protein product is CASSSGLAGVLGTDTQYF.

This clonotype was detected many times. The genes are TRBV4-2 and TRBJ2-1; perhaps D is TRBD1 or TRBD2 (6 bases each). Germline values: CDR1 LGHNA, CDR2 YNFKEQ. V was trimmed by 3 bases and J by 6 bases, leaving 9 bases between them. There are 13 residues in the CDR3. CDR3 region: CASSQEGVNEQFF. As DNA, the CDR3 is TGTGCCAGCAGCCAGGAGGGGGTCAATGAGCAGTTCTTC.

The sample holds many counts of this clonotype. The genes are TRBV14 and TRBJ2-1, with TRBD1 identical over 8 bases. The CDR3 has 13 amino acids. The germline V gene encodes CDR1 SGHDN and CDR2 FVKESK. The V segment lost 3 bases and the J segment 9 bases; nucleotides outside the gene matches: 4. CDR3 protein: CASSQDRAGEQFF. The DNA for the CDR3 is TGTGCCAGCAGCCAGGACAGGGCTGGTGAGCAGTTCTTC.